This is a list of T cell receptor beta chains from one sample in a study of T cell responses to AZD1222 COVID-19 vaccine. Method: immunoSEQ multiplex PCR; TCRdb's copy keeps in-frame clones and lacks some. The sample shows about 100,000 clones, about nine tenths of them seen only once. This sample comprised peripheral blood, obtained on day 0 of AZD1222 vaccination. These receptor sequences come from an adult in good health. The CDR3 runs from the conserved cysteine through the conserved F or W. Fields, in order: J gene, V gene, CDR3 protein.

J gene: TRBJ1-1
V gene: TRBV5-4
CDR3 protein: CASSFDLNTEAFF

J gene: TRBJ2-7
V gene: TRBV7-6
CDR3 protein: CASSPRPRGRDEQYF

J gene: TRBJ2-7
V gene: TRBV6-5
CDR3 protein: CASSFDRGQSYEQYF

J gene: TRBJ2-1
V gene: TRBV5-4
CDR3 protein: CASSLAGDPYNEQFF

J gene: TRBJ2-7
V gene: TRBV28
CDR3 protein: CATDEAGDRGYEQYF

J gene: TRBJ1-5
V gene: TRBV6-5
CDR3 protein: CASRDSLNQPQHF

J gene: TRBJ1-5
V gene: TRBV6-5
CDR3 protein: CATVPPTDHQPQHF

J gene: TRBJ2-1
V gene: TRBV19
CDR3 protein: CASSPSPRYNEQFF

J gene: TRBJ1-6
V gene: TRBV9
CDR3 protein: CASSVAVPSSPLHF

J gene: TRBJ1-6
V gene: TRBV6-5
CDR3 protein: CATKAPRTTDSPLHF

J gene: TRBJ1-4
V gene: TRBV2
CDR3 protein: CASRWTGGTEKLFF

J gene: TRBJ1-2
V gene: TRBV30
CDR3 protein: CAWSLGAGYGYTF

J gene: TRBJ1-1
V gene: TRBV6-4
CDR3 protein: CASSLDRNTEAFF

J gene: TRBJ2-5
V gene: TRBV9
CDR3 protein: CASSVGTSVAGETQYF

J gene: TRBJ1-4
V gene: TRBV4-1
CDR3 protein: CASSGTGITNEKLFF

J gene: TRBJ2-2
V gene: TRBV5-5
CDR3 protein: CASSWGSTRGTGELFF

J gene: TRBJ2-2
V gene: TRBV18
CDR3 protein: CASSQDRVRVTGELFF

J gene: TRBJ1-5
V gene: TRBV7-9
CDR3 protein: CASSFSNQPQHF

J gene: TRBJ1-3
V gene: TRBV19
CDR3 protein: CASTRTGGSGNTIYF

J gene: TRBJ2-1
V gene: TRBV5-1
CDR3 protein: CASSQTGQGDGNEQFF

J gene: TRBJ1-3
V gene: TRBV19
CDR3 protein: CASSVLTSYGNTIYF

J gene: TRBJ1-5
V gene: TRBV2
CDR3 protein: CASRIRNQPQHF

J gene: TRBJ1-3
V gene: TRBV4-1
CDR3 protein: CASSQGTAGNTIYF

J gene: TRBJ2-4
V gene: TRBV15
CDR3 protein: CATSTELASVQYF

J gene: TRBJ1-2
V gene: TRBV9
CDR3 protein: CASSPTGPYGYTF

J gene: TRBJ1-3
V gene: TRBV5-6
CDR3 protein: CASSLGLGVHGNTIYF

J gene: TRBJ1-6
V gene: TRBV9
CDR3 protein: CASSVGRADSPLHF

J gene: TRBJ2-5
V gene: TRBV5-1
CDR3 protein: CASSLDVVGETQYF

J gene: TRBJ2-1
V gene: TRBV19
CDR3 protein: CASSSLRGTMVSDEQFF

J gene: TRBJ1-5
V gene: TRBV20-1
CDR3 protein: CSASLGHSNQPQHF

J gene: TRBJ1-1
V gene: TRBV9
CDR3 protein: CASRGYRGMNTEAFF

J gene: TRBJ2-4
V gene: TRBV3-1/TRBV3-2
CDR3 protein: CASSQTGGIQYF

J gene: TRBJ1-1
V gene: TRBV11-2
CDR3 protein: CASSLGGIKRAFF

J gene: TRBJ2-3
V gene: TRBV3-1/TRBV3-2
CDR3 protein: CASSPDSLDTQYF

J gene: TRBJ1-1
V gene: TRBV6-5
CDR3 protein: CASSYRGQGDTEAFF

J gene: TRBJ2-1
V gene: TRBV12-2
CDR3 protein: CASRSYRDRGFNEQFF

J gene: TRBJ1-1
V gene: TRBV5-1
CDR3 protein: CASSAEGKAFF

J gene: TRBJ2-7
V gene: TRBV28
CDR3 protein: CASRTGGGEGRFYEQYF

J gene: TRBJ1-1
V gene: TRBV6-5
CDR3 protein: CASSYSGVTEAFF

J gene: TRBJ1-1
V gene: TRBV13
CDR3 protein: CASSLVKQGNTEAFF

J gene: TRBJ2-5
V gene: TRBV7-9
CDR3 protein: CASSLAGGQETQYF

J gene: TRBJ1-1
V gene: TRBV5-1
CDR3 protein: CASRQGVNTEAFF

J gene: TRBJ2-5
V gene: TRBV5-1
CDR3 protein: CASSPGTAGETQYF

J gene: TRBJ1-5
V gene: TRBV3-1/TRBV3-2
CDR3 protein: CASSPPGRRPQHF

J gene: TRBJ1-2
V gene: TRBV6-1
CDR3 protein: CASSEVGGDWNYGYTF

J gene: TRBJ2-5
V gene: TRBV6-5
CDR3 protein: CASSYSSGGTQYF